This T cell receptor beta chain was captured in a study of blood T cell repertoires in COVID-19 (TCRdb year 2020). Study-wide context: Collaborator samples came from the United States, Italy and Spain and covered acute and convalescent phases of COVID-19. The prospective study material was composed of cDNA or gDNA derived from T cells, B-cell-depleted T cells, or PBMCs. Subjects who had been exposed to COVID-19, were actively infected with it, or had recovered from it provided the deeply sampled blood TCRbeta repertoires that made up the dataset. The repertoires were made available in a free public database intended to serve as a resource for research on the immune response to SARS-CoV-2. The samples were drawn from two sources: the first 160 participants of the ongoing ImmuneRACE study, and fewer than 1,500 subjects contributed by 6 global collaborators. Sample metadata almost always included a de-identified subject ID, COVID-19 status, age in years and sex. Where available, HLA class I and class II types were obtained from metadata supplied by the sample provider rather than from assay-based typing.

Samples from volunteer blood donors who had recovered from COVID-19 were contributed by a second Seattle source. Whole blood was collected in K2EDTA tubes by collaborating institutions according to the institutions' own protocols. Collaborator samples were shipped for TCRbeta analysis as frozen whole blood, isolated PBMCs, or DNA extracted from either sample type. With respect to this clone: Its antigen is not yet known. Per-base quality was not reported, and no clone a single base away is much larger than it.

TCRbeta CDR3 regions were amplified from genomic DNA by means of the immunoSEQ Assay, a bias-controlled multiplex PCR. Per the source publication's procedure: The number of nucleated cells in each sample was estimated by amplification of reference gene primers within the assay. To quantify the absolute abundance of each unique TCRbeta CDR3 rearrangement, sequence reads were collapsed and filtered. For each sample, productive Simpson clonality was calculated as the square root of Simpson's diversity index over productive rearrangements. Drawn from immuneACCESS, this table holds only the in-frame rearrangements with V and J called that TCRdb kept. Clones are partly lost; checked studies trace under half to an unresolved V gene and leave the rest unexplained. V, J and clone size are taken as reported in that table, and D and trimming were inferred from the DNA itself. This sample lists 85,000 to 100,000 clones; around three quarters were detected once. Around 9% of the sample lies in the top ten.

Beyond this particular receptor, the publication reports: The amount of clinical and demographic metadata varied by source and participant and was provided uncurated.

The material sequenced was peripheral blood. This TCR was recovered from a man between 45 and 60 years old who had recovered from COVID-19.

CDR3 sequence: CASSLDPSPYYGYTF. The DNA sequence is as follows: TGTGCCAGCAGCTTGGATCCAAGCCCCTACTATGGCTACACCTTC. The rearranged segments are TRBV5-8 and TRBJ1-2; the D gene cannot be named for sure. From the cysteine through the phenylalanine, the CDR3 covers 15 amino acids. Just the 45-base CDR3 DNA is kept, in frame starting at base 1. The germline ends are 12 bases apart after V is trimmed by 0 bases and J by 3 bases. CDR1 SGHTS and CDR2 YDEGEE were looked up in the germline V gene.